This T cell receptor (beta chain) was sequenced during a study of blood T cell repertoires in COVID-19. Across the study: The United States, Italy and Spain supplied acute and convalescent COVID-19 samples. Sources were T cells, B-cell-depleted T cells, or PBMCs; the material itself was cDNA or gDNA.

Per the authors' pipeline: From reference gene primer amplification, estimates of nucleated cell counts were derived. Method: immunoSEQ multiplex PCR; TCRdb's copy keeps in-frame clones and lacks some. That table furnishes V, J and clone size, whereas the DNA furnished D and trimming. The repertoire has tens of thousands of clones, 83% of them found once; the top ten carry over 4.5%. The germline V gene has CDR1 SQVTM and CDR2 ANQGSEA. The CDR3 length is 14 residues. With 1 base removed from V and 3 bases from J, the gap between germline ends came to 12 bases. This clonotype was sampled from a human donor in a cohort sampled during active COVID-19. V gene TRBV29-1 combines with J gene TRBJ1-2; D gene uncertain. The sequencing sample was made of peripheral blood. This chain's CDR3 is CSVEVGSPYYGYTF. DNA for the CDR3: TGCAGCGTTGAAGTGGGCAGCCCCTACTATGGCTACACCTTC.